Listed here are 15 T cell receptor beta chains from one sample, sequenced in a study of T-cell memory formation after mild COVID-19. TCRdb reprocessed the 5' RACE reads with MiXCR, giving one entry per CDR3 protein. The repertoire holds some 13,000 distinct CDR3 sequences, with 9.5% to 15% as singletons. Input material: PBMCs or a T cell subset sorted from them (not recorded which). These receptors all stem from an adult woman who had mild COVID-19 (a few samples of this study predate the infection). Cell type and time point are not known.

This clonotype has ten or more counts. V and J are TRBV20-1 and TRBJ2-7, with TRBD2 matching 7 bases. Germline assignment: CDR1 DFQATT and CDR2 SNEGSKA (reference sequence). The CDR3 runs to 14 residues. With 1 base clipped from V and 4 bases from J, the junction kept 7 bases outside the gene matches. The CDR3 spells CSARGGTNWYEQYF. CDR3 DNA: TGCAGTGCTAGAGGGGGGACTAATTGGTACGAGCAGTACTTC.

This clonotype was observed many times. The CDR3 loop reads CATSAAGRFYGYTF. In DNA, the CDR3 is TGTGCCACCAGTGCCGCCGGGAGATTTTATGGCTACACCTTC. This rearrangement joins TRBV24-1 to TRBJ1-2; D not certain. This CDR3 region has 14 residues. The V gene lost 5 bases and the J gene lost 5 bases, with 14 bases spanning the gap. CDR1 and CDR2 (germline): KGHDR, SFDVKD.

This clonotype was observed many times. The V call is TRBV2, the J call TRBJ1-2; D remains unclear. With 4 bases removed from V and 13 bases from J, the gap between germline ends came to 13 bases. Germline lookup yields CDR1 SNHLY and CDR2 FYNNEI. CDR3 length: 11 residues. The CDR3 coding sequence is TGTGCCAGCAGTGTAACCGCCATCGGCACCTTC. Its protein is CASSVTAIGTF.

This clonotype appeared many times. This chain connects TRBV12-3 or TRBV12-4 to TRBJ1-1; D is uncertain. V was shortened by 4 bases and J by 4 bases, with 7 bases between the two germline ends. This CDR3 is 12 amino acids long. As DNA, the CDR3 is TGTGCCAGCAGTTGGTCTCCCACTGAAGCTTTCTTT. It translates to CASSWSPTEAFF.

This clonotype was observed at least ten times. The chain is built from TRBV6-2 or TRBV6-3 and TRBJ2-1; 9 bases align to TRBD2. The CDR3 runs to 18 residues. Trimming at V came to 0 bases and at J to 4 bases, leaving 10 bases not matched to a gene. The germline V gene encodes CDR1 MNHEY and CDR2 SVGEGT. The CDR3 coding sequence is TGTGCCAGCAGTTACTCTGAGCCCCTAGCGGGAAATTACAATGAGCAGTTCTTC. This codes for CASSYSEPLAGNYNEQFF.

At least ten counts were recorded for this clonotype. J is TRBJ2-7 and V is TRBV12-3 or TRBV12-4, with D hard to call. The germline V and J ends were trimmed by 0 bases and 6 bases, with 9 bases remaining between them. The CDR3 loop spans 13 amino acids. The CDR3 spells CASSLASPIEQYF. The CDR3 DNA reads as TGTGCCAGCAGTTTAGCGAGCCCTATCGAGCAGTACTTC.

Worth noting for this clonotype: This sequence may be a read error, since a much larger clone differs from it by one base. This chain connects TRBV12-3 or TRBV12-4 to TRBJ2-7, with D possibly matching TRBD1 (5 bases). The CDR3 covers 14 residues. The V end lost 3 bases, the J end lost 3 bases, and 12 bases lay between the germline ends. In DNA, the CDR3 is TGTGCCAGCAGTTTCTGCCAGGGCCTCTACGAGCAGTACTTC. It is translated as CASSFCQGLYEQYF.

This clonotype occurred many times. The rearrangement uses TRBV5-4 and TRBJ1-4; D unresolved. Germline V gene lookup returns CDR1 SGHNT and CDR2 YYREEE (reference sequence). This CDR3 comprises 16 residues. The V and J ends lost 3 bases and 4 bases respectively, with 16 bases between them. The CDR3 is CASSSDWLSGNEKLFF. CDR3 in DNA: TGTGCCAGCAGCTCCGATTGGCTGTCTGGTAATGAAAAACTGTTTTTT. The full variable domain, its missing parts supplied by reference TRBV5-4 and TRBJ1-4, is ETGVTQSPTHLIKTRGQQVTLRCSSQSGHNTVSWYQQALGQGPQFIFQYYREEENGRGNFPPRFSGLQFPNYSSELNVNALELDDSALYLCASSSDWLSGNEKLFFGSGTQLSVL.

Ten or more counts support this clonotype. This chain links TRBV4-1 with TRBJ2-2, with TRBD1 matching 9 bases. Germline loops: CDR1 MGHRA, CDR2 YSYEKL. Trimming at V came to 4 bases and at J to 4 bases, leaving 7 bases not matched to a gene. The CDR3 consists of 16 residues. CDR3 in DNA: TGCGCCAGCAGCCCGTCGGGGACAGGGCTCACCGGGGAGCTGTTTTTT. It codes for CASSPSGTGLTGELFF.

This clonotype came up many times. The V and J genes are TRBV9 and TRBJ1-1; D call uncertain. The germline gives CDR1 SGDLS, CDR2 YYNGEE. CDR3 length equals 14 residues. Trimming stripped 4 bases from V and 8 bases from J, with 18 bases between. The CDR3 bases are TGTGCCAGCAGCAGTACCCATGCCCGTGAGGAAGCTTTCTTT. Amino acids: CASSSTHAREEAFF.

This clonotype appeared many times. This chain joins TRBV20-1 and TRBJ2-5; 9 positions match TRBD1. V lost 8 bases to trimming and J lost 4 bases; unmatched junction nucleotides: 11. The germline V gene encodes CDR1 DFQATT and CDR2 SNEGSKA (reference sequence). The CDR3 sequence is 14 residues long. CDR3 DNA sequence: TGCAGTTCTCCTAGCAGACAGGGGGTAGAGACCCAGTACTTC. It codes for CSSPSRQGVETQYF.

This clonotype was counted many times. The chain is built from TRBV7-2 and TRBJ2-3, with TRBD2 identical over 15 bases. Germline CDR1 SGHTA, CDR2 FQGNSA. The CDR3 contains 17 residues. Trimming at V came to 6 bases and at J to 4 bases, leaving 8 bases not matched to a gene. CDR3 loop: CASRGLAGGTRSDTQYF. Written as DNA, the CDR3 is TGTGCCAGCAGGGGACTAGCGGGGGGAACCCGATCAGATACGCAGTATTTT. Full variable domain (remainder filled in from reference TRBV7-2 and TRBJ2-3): GAGVSQSPSNKVTEKGKDVELRCDPISGHTALYWYRQSLGQGLEFLIYFQGNSAPDKSGLPSDRFSAERTGGSVSTLTIQRTQQEDSAVYLCASRGLAGGTRSDTQYFGPGTRLTVL.

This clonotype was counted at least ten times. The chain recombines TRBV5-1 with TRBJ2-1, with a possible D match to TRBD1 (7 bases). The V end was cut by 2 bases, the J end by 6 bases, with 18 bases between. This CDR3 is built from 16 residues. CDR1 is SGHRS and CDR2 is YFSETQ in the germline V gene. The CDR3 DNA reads TGCGCCAGCAGCTTTGGGTCAGGGGGAGGTGGCAATGAGCAGTTCTTC. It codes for CASSFGSGGGGNEQFF.

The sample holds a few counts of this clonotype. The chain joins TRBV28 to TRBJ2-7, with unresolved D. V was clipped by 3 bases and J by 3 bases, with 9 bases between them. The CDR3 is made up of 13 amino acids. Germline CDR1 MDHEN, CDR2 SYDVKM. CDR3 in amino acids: CASSLDGLYEQYF. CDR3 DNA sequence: TGTGCCAGCAGTTTGGACGGTCTCTACGAGCAGTACTTC. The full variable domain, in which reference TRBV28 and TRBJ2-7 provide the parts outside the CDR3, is DVKVTQSSRYLVKRTGEKVFLECVQDMDHENMFWYRQDPGLGLRLIYFSYDVKMKEKGDIPEGYSVSREKKERFSLILESASTNQTSMYLCASSLDGLYEQYFGPGTRLTVT.

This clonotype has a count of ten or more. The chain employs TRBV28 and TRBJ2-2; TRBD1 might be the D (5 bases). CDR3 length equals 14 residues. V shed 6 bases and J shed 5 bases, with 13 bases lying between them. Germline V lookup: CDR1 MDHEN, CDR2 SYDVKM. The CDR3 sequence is CASRSPRVTGELFF. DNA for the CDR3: TGTGCCAGCAGGAGCCCCAGGGTTACCGGGGAGCTGTTTTTT.